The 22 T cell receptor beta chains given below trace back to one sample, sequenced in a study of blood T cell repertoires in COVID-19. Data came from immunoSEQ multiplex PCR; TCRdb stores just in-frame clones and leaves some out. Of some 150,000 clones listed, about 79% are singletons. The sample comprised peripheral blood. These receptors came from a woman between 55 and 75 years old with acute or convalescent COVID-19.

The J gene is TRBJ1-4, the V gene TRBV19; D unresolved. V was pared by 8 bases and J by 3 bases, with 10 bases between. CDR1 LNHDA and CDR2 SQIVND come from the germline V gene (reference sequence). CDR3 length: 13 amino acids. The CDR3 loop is CASVGPANEKLFF. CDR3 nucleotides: TGTGCCAGTGTCGGTCCGGCTAATGAAAAACTGTTTTTT. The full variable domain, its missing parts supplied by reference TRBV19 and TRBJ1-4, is DGGITQSPKYLFRKEGQNVTLSCEQNLNHDAMYWYRQDPGQGLRLIYYSQIVNDFQKGDIAEGYSVSREKKESFPLTVTSAQKNPTAFYLCASVGPANEKLFFGSGTQLSVL.

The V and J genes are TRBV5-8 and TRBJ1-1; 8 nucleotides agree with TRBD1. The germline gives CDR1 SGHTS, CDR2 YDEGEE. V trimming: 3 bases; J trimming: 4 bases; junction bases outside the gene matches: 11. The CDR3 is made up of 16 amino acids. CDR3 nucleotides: TGTGCCAGCAGCTCGCTTTACGGACAGGGTAGCACTGAAGCTTTCTTT. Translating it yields CASSSLYGQGSTEAFF.

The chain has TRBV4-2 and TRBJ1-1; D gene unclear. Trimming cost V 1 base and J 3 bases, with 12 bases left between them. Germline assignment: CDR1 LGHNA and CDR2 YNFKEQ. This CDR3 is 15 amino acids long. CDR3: CASSQASQQDTEAFF. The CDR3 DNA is TGTGCCAGCAGCCAAGCCTCCCAGCAGGACACTGAAGCTTTCTTT.

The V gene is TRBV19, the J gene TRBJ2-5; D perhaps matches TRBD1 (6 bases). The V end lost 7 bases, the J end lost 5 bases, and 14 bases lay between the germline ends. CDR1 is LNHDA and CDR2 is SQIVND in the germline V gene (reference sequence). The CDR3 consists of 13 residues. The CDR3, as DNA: TGTGCCAGTAAGGCAGGGGACGGTGAGACCCAGTACTTC. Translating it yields CASKAGDGETQYF.

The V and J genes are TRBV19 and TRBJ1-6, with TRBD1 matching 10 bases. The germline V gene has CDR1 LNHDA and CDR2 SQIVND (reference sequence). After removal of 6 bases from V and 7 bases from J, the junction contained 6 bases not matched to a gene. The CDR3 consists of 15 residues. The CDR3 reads CASSAGTGVNSPLHF. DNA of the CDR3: TGTGCCAGTAGCGCCGGGACAGGGGTCAATTCACCCCTCCACTTT. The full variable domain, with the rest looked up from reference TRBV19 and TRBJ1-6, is DGGITQSPKYLFRKEGQNVTLSCEQNLNHDAMYWYRQDPGQGLRLIYYSQIVNDFQKGDIAEGYSVSREKKESFPLTVTSAQKNPTAFYLCASSAGTGVNSPLHFGNGTRLTVT.

Here the CDR3 DNA reads TGTGCCAGCAGTTACGGCAATTATCAGCCCCAGCATTTT. Translation: CASSYGNYQPQHF. J is TRBJ1-5 and V is TRBV6-5, with D unclear. CDR3 length: 13 residues. V lost 2 bases and J lost 5, with 7 bases in between. Per the germline V gene, CDR1 is MNHEY and CDR2 is SVGAGI.

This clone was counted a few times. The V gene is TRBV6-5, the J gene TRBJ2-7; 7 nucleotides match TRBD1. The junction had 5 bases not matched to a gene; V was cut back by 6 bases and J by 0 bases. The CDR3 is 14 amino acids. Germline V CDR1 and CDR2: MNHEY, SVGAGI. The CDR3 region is CASSRGQSSYEQYV. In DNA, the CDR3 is TGTGCCAGCAGCCGGGGACAGAGCTCCTACGAGCAGTACGTC.

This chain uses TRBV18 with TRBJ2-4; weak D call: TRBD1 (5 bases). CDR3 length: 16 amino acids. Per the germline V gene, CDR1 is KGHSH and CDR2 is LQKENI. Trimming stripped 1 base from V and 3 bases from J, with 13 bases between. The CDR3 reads CASSPQRTLSKNIQYF. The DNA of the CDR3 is TGTGCCAGCTCACCACAAAGGACACTTAGCAAAAACATTCAGTACTTC.

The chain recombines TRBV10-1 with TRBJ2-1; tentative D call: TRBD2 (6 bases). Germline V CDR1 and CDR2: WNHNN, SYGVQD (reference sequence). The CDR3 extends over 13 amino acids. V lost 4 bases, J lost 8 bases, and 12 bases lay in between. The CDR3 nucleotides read TGCGCCAGCAGTGCCCGAGGCGGGGATGAGCAGTTCTTC. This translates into CASSARGGDEQFF.

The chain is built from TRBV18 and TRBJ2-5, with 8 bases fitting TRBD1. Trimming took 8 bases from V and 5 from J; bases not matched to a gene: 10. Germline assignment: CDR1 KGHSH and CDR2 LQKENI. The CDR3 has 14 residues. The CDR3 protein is CASHPTGDRETQYF. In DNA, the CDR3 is TGTGCCAGCCACCCGACAGGGGATCGGGAGACCCAGTACTTC.

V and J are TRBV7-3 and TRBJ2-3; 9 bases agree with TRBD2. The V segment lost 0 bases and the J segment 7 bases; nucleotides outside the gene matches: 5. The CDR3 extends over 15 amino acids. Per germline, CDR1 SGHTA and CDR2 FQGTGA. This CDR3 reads CASSLTAGGRNTQYF. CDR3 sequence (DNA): TGTGCCAGCAGCTTAACGGCGGGGGGGCGGAATACGCAGTATTTT. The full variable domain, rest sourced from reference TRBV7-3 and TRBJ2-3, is GAGVSQTPSNKVTEKGKYVELRCDPISGHTALYWYRQSLGQGPEFLIYFQGTGAADDSGLPNDRFFAVRPEGSVSTLKIQRTERGDSAVYLCASSLTAGGRNTQYFGPGTRLTVL.

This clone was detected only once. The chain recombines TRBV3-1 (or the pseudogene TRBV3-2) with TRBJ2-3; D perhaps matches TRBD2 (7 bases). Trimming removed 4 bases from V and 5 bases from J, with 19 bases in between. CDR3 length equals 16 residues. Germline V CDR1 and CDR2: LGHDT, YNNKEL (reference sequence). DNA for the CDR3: TGTGCCAGCAGCCTAAGAGGGGGGGGTGAGGGAGATACGCAGTATTTT. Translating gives CASSLRGGGEGDTQYF.

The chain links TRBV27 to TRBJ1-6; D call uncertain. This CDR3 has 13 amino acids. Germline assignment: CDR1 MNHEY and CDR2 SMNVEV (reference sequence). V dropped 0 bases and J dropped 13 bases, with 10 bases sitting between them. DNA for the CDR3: TGTGCCAGCAGTTTATCACGGGAGACCCCCCTCCACTTT. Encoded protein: CASSLSRETPLHF.

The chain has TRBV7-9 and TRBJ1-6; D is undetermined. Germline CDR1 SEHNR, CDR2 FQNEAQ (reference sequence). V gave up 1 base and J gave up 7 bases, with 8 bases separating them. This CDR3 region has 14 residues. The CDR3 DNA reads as TGTGCCAGCAGCTTAGGTCCAGGAAATTCACCCCTCCACTTT. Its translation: CASSLGPGNSPLHF.

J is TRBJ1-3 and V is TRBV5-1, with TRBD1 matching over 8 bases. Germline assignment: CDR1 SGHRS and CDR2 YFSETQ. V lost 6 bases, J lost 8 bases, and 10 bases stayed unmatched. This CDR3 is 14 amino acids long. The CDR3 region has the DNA TGCGCCAGCACCCAGGACAGGGAACGGGACACCATATATTTT. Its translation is CASTQDRERDTIYF.

CDR3 nucleotide sequence: TGTGCCAGTAGTTTCGGACAGGGAAGAGAGACCCAGTACTTC. Encoded protein: CASSFGQGRETQYF. The chain combines TRBV19 with TRBJ2-5, with 8 bases aligning to TRBD1. This CDR3 is 14 amino acids long. Trimming at V came to 5 bases and at J to 4 bases, leaving 6 bases not matched to a gene. Germline-derived CDR1 and CDR2 are LNHDA and SQIVND (reference sequence). The complete variable domain, with remaining parts taken from reference TRBV19 and TRBJ2-5, reads DGGITQSPKYLFRKEGQNVTLSCEQNLNHDAMYWYRQDPGQGLRLIYYSQIVNDFQKGDIAEGYSVSREKKESFPLTVTSAQKNPTAFYLCASSFGQGRETQYFGPGTRLLVL.

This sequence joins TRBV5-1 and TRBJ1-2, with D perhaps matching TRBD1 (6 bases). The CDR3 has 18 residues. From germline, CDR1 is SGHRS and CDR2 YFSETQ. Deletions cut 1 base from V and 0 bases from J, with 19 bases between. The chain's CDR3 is CASSLRTVASSANYGYTF. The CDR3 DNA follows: TGCGCCAGCAGCTTGAGGACAGTAGCAAGTTCAGCTAACTATGGCTACACCTTC.

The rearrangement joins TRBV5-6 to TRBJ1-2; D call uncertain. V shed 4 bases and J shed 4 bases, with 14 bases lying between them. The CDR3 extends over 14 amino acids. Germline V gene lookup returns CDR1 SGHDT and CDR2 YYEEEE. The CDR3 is CASSRRELVYGYTF. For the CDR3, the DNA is TGTGCCAGCAGCCGGCGGGAATTAGTCTATGGCTACACCTTC.

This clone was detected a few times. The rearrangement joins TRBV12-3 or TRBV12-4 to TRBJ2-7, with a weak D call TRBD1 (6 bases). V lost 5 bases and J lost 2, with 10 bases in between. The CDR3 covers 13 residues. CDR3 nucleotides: TGTGCCAGCAGTCCGGGACACCCCTACGAGCAGTACTTC. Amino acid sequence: CASSPGHPYEQYF.

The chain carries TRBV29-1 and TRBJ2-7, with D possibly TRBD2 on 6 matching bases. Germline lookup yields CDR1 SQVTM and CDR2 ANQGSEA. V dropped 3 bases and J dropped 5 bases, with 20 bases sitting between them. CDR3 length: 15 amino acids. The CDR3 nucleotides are TGCAGCGTTGAGGCCGGGAGTAGCATAGTCCACGAGCAGTACGTC. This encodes CSVEAGSSIVHEQYV.

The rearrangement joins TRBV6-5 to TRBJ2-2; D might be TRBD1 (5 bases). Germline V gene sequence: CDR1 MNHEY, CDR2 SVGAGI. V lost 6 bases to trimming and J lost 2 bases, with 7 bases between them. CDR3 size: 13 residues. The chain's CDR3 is CASRGPNTGELFF. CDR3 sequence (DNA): TGTGCCAGCAGGGGGCCCAACACCGGGGAGCTGTTTTTT.

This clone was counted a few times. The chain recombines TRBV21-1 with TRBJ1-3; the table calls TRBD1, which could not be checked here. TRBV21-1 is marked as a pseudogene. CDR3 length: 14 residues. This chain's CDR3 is CASREQGSGNTIYF. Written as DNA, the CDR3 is TGTGCCAGCAGGGAACAGGGCTCTGGAAACACCATATATTTT.